The source of this T cell receptor beta chain is a study of cytomegalovirus exposure and HLA in healthy donors. Study details: Earlier, 95 million to 140 million unique TCR beta sequences were recovered from about 179 million T cells by an analysis. Among fewer than 500 genotyped donors, around 77% fell in the Caucasian-associated ancestry cluster.

General study points: It has been reported that TCR beta sequences accurately predicted the HLA-A and HLA-B alleles of most subjects. In an earlier analysis, productive rearrangement rates for most beta V segments clustered near 87% or 30%.

The PCR ran on 60 Vbeta and 13 Jbeta primers. The method was immunoSEQ multiplex PCR; TCRdb's version includes in-frame clones alone and lacks a portion of them. Of fewer than 150,000 clones in the sample, around 78% were seen once. This clone was counted once. Its antigen remains unidentified. CDR1 is MNHNY, CDR2 SVGAGI, per germline (reference sequence). With 2 bases clipped from V and 5 bases from J, the junction kept 2 bases outside the gene matches. The CDR3 length is 15 residues. This TCR came from a male donor in good health and CMV-seronegative. The sequenced material came from PBMCs. This rearrangement joins TRBV6-6 to TRBJ1-6, with 8 bases aligning to TRBD1. The DNA of the CDR3 is TGTGCCAGCAGTTACGCGGACAGGGATAATTCACCCCTCCACTTT. Encoded protein: CASSYADRDNSPLHF.